The present T cell receptor beta chain was sequenced within a study of cytomegalovirus exposure and HLA in healthy donors. Overall study context: Tens of millions of unique TCR sequences came from HLA-typed donors in an early release. General observations from the study: Prediction of most subjects' HLA-A and HLA-B alleles by TCR beta sequences was reportedly accurate.

Concerning this clone: Its matching antigen is unknown.

60 Vbeta and 13 Jbeta primers were used in PCR. Sequencing used immunoSEQ multiplex PCR; TCRdb keeps in-frame clones, though not all of them. The sample consists of 83,000 or so clones, under 80% of them appearing once. Germline CDR1 is MNHEY and CDR2 is SMNVEV (reference sequence). The CDR3 has 15 residues. J was trimmed by 9 bases and V by 3 bases; bases with no gene match: 8. Sequencing input: PBMCs. The TCR was taken from a man between 25 and 39 years old in good health and CMV-seropositive. The V call is TRBV27, the J call TRBJ2-1, with 10 bases lining up with TRBD2. Here the CDR3 reads CASSFASGGGFEQFF. DNA of the CDR3: TGTGCCAGCAGTTTTGCTAGCGGGGGAGGGTTTGAGCAGTTCTTC.